This T cell receptor beta chain was captured by sequencing in a study of identical twins. General study points: Among beta out-of-frame sequences, excess sharing between twins appeared weaker. Analyses of zero insertions could be partly confounded by invariant MAIT and iNKT cells.

Trimming at V came to 2 bases and at J to 3 bases, leaving 2 bases not matched to a gene. The V gene's germline CDR1 is DFQATT and CDR2 SNEGSKA (reference sequence). This CDR3 has 13 amino acids. The table lists this clonotype with many counts. Its target is not known. TCRdb redid the calling of the 5' RACE reads with MiXCR, one entry per CDR3 protein. In the table there are 350,000 to 450,000 distinct CDR3 sequences, about a fifth of which are singletons. This rearrangement joins TRBV20-1 to TRBJ2-3, with 7 bases lining up with TRBD1. The clonotype originates from a middle-aged man in good health. The sample comprised naive T cells sorted from blood. CDR3 residues: CSARRRGTDTQYF. The CDR3 DNA sequence: TGCAGTGCTAGACGCAGGGGGACAGATACGCAGTATTTT.